The 7 T cell receptor beta chains listed next were all sequenced from one sample in a study of blood T cells in healthy people across ages. A J-beta primer mix and a sample-barcoded 5' primer were used in a second PCR of roughly 6 to 11 cycles. TCRdb processed the 5' RACE reads anew with MiXCR; each CDR3 protein has one entry. Among hundreds of thousands of distinct CDR3 sequences listed, around 45% were seen once. Material: blood. The receptor source for this set is a man aged 60 to 75 in good health.

This clonotype was picked up many times. The chain is built from TRBV20-1 and TRBJ2-7; TRBD2 aligns across 10 bases. After removal of 0 bases from V and 9 bases from J, the junction contained 8 bases not matched to a gene. The germline V gene has CDR1 DFQATT and CDR2 SNEGSKA (reference sequence). The length of the CDR3 is 14 residues. CDR3 DNA sequence: TGCAGTGCTAGAGATCGTAGCGGGGGGCCGGCGCAGTACTTC. Translation gives CSARDRSGGPAQYF.

This clonotype was recorded only once. A read error may explain this, as a much larger clone is one base away. This sequence joins TRBV6-1 and TRBJ2-7; possibly TRBD1 for D (6 bases). This CDR3 is 15 amino acids long. Germline V CDR1 and CDR2: MNHNS, SASEGT. CDR3 region: CASSAYPTGTYGQYF. In nucleotides, the CDR3 is TGTGCCAGCAGTGCCTACCCGACAGGCACCTACGGGCAGTACTTC.

The genes are TRBV5-1 and TRBJ1-2, with 8 bases fitting TRBD1. Looked up from germline, CDR1 is SGHRS and CDR2 is YFSETQ. V lost 3 bases to trimming and J lost 0 bases; unmatched junction nucleotides: 4. The CDR3 extends over 15 amino acids. The CDR3 reads CASSSPTGANYGYTF. The CDR3 nucleotides read TGCGCCAGCAGCTCCCCGACAGGGGCTAACTATGGCTACACCTTC.

The CDR3 sequence is CASSYRLAGNYEQYF. CDR3 in DNA: TGTGCCAGCAGCTATCGACTAGCGGGGAACTACGAGCAGTACTTC. The rearrangement joins TRBV7-2 to TRBJ2-7, with 11 bases aligning to TRBD2. This CDR3 is built from 15 residues. The V segment lost 4 bases and the J segment 3 bases; nucleotides outside the gene matches: 5. CDR1 is SGHTA, CDR2 FQGNSA, per germline. The full variable domain, with the rest looked up from reference TRBV7-2 and TRBJ2-7, is GAGVSQSPSNKVTEKGKDVELRCDPISGHTALYWYRQSLGQGLEFLIYFQGNSAPDKSGLPSDRFSAERTGGSVSTLTIQRTQQEDSAVYLCASSYRLAGNYEQYFGPGTRLTVT.

The genes are TRBV4-3 and TRBJ1-1, with TRBD1 matching over 8 bases. V dropped 5 bases and J dropped 1; count of bases not matched to a gene: 15. The germline gives CDR1 LGHNA, CDR2 YSLEER. The CDR3 runs to 18 residues. CDR3 nucleotide sequence: TGCGCCAGCAGCTCTAGTTCGGACAGGGCCTTGCCGAACACTGAAGCTTTCTTT. Translating gives CASSSSSDRALPNTEAFF.

This clonotype was seen a few times. The chain joins TRBV18 to TRBJ1-2, with a weak D call TRBD1 (5 bases). This CDR3 contains 16 residues. Germline CDR1 reads KGHSH; CDR2 reads LQKENI. V was pared by 1 base and J by 3 bases, with 15 bases between. The CDR3 region has the DNA TGTGCCAGCTCACCACTAGCCCGGGGGACGGACTATGGCTACACCTTC. It specifies CASSPLARGTDYGYTF.

The chain employs TRBV9 and TRBJ2-7; 11 bases map to TRBD2. The J call may not be correct, given that the DNA end is closer to TRBJ2-5. This CDR3 comprises 16 residues. Per germline, CDR1 SGDLS and CDR2 YYNGEE. The CDR3: CASSPGLAGKRETQYF. The DNA of the CDR3 is TGTGCCAGCAGCCCAGGACTAGCGGGCAAGAGAGAGACCCAGTACTTC.